Below are 15 T cell receptor beta chains sequenced from a single sample in a study of T cell responses to AZD1222 COVID-19 vaccine. Clones were read by immunoSEQ multiplex PCR, and TCRdb kept only the in-frame ones, dropping some. The sample consists of over 35,000 clones, around 77% of them appearing once. This sample comprised peripheral blood, obtained 28 days after the second dose of the MenACWY control vaccine. The receptor set was obtained from an adult who received the MenACWY meningococcal vaccine as a control.

The rearrangement joins TRBV6-5 to TRBJ1-1, with 7 bases fitting TRBD1. Germline CDR1 and CDR2: MNHEY and SVGAGI. V shed 5 bases, J shed 0 bases, and the junction held 6 bases outside the gene matches. The CDR3 has 15 amino acids. CDR3 loop: CASSPQTGLNTEAFF. CDR3 bases: TGTGCCAGCAGTCCACAGACAGGGCTGAACACTGAAGCTTTCTTT.

The V and J genes are TRBV7-8 and TRBJ2-1, with 10 bases fitting TRBD1. The CDR3 contains 16 residues. Germline V gene data show CDR1 as SGHVS and CDR2 as FQNEAQ. V lost 2 bases and J lost 4; bases outside the gene matches: 5. CDR3 nucleotide sequence: TGTGCCAGCAGCTTAAGGGACAGGGGATATTACAATGAGCAGTTCTTC. Translating it yields CASSLRDRGYYNEQFF.

The chain uses TRBV24-1 and TRBJ1-3; TRBD1 agrees at 7 bases. Germline V gene lookup returns CDR1 KGHDR and CDR2 SFDVKD. V shed 5 bases and J 6 bases; nucleotides not matched to a gene: 6. The CDR3 totals 14 residues. CDR3 residues: CATSAPQGENTIYF. The CDR3 DNA follows: TGTGCCACCAGTGCGCCCCAGGGGGAAAACACCATATATTTT.

The V gene is TRBV15, the J gene TRBJ1-3; D ambiguous. V lost 5 bases to trimming and J lost 4 bases, with 6 bases between them. Germline V gives CDR1 LNHNV, CDR2 YYDKDF (reference sequence). This CDR3 contains 12 residues. CDR3 in amino acids: CATSYHGNTIYF. For the CDR3, the DNA is TGTGCCACCAGCTATCACGGAAACACCATATATTTT.

This rearrangement joins TRBV24-1 to TRBJ2-3, with a possible D match to TRBD1 (5 bases). Per germline, CDR1 KGHDR and CDR2 SFDVKD. Trimming cost V 4 bases and J 4 bases, with 14 bases left between them. The CDR3 is 15 amino acids. This chain's CDR3 is CATSDSRVVPDTQYF. The CDR3 coding sequence is TGTGCCACCAGTGACTCCAGGGTAGTTCCAGATACGCAGTATTTT.

The sample holds a few counts of this clone. This sequence joins TRBV28 and TRBJ1-4, with 9 bases aligning to TRBD1. Germline CDR1 MDHEN, CDR2 SYDVKM. The CDR3 contains 12 residues. CDR3 loop: CAAGTGNEKLFF. CDR3 sequence (DNA): TGTGCAGCTGGGACAGGGAATGAAAAACTGTTTTTT.

This clone was detected a few times. This chain uses TRBV5-1 with TRBJ2-1, with a tentative D call TRBD2 (5 bases). Germline V gene data show CDR1 as SGHRS and CDR2 as YFSETQ. V lost 3 bases, J lost 8 bases, and 18 bases lay in between. This CDR3 has 15 amino acids. CDR3 bases: TGCGCCAGCAGCTCGACGGAGGTATTAGTCGATGAGCAGTTCTTC. Its protein product is CASSSTEVLVDEQFF.

This chain connects TRBV27 to TRBJ1-4; unclear D gene. Germline V gene data show CDR1 as MNHEY and CDR2 as SMNVEV (reference sequence). The ends were cut back, 3 bases at V and 5 bases at J, with 10 bases in the middle. CDR3 length equals 14 residues. CDR3 sequence (DNA): TGTGCCAGCAGTTTGCGGCAGCGAAATGAAAAACTGTTTTTT. Its translation: CASSLRQRNEKLFF.

The V gene is TRBV6-5, the J gene TRBJ1-1, with D unclear. CDR1 MNHEY and CDR2 SVGAGI come from the germline V gene. V gave up 0 bases and J gave up 1 base, with 6 bases separating them. CDR3 length equals 14 residues. The CDR3 DNA follows: TGTGCCAGCAGTTACTCGAGACAGAACACTGAAGCTTTCTTT. It translates to CASSYSRQNTEAFF.

This sequence joins TRBV7-8 and TRBJ2-3; D remains ambiguous. Germline V lookup: CDR1 SGHVS, CDR2 FQNEAQ. CDR3 size: 13 residues. V lost 3 bases to trimming and J lost 2 bases, with 6 bases between them. This chain's CDR3 is CASSFGITDTQYF. DNA for the CDR3: TGTGCCAGCAGCTTTGGTATCACAGATACGCAGTATTTT.

This clone has only one observation. The chain recombines TRBV5-4 with TRBJ1-6; TRBD1 matches at 8 bases. The CDR3 covers 15 residues. V shed 5 bases and J 8 bases; nucleotides not matched to a gene: 9. Germline V gene lookup returns CDR1 SGHNT and CDR2 YYREEE (reference sequence). The CDR3 here is CASRPDRGMHSPLHF. CDR3 sequence (DNA): TGTGCCAGCAGACCTGACAGGGGAATGCATTCACCCCTCCACTTT.

This clone was recorded once. The chain links TRBV10-3 to TRBJ1-4; the match to TRBD1 covers 8 bases. Germline values: CDR1 ENHRY, CDR2 SYGVKD. The CDR3 runs to 14 residues. The V gene end was trimmed by 6 bases and the J gene end by 4 bases; junction bases not matched to a gene: 4. CDR3 DNA sequence: TGTGCCATCAGCCGGACAGGGAATAATGAAAAACTGTTTTTT. This gives the protein CAISRTGNNEKLFF.

The rearrangement joins TRBV28 to TRBJ2-5, with a possible D match to TRBD2 (6 bases). This CDR3 comprises 12 residues. Trimming shortened V by 8 bases and J by 2 bases, and 9 bases separated the two germline ends. The germline V gene encodes CDR1 MDHEN and CDR2 SYDVKM. For the CDR3, the DNA is TGTGCCAGCCGGCGGGATCAAGAGACCCAGTACTTC. It translates to CASRRDQETQYF.

V gene TRBV7-9 combines with J gene TRBJ1-2; 11 nucleotides line up with TRBD1. Losses at the gene ends were 5 bases for V and 5 bases for J; bases not matched to a gene: 10. Germline lookup yields CDR1 SEHNR and CDR2 FQNEAQ (reference sequence). CDR3 length: 16 amino acids. CDR3 in DNA: TGTGCCAGCAGCGTTGGACAGGGGGCCGATAAGTATGGCTACACCTTC. This codes for CASSVGQGADKYGYTF.

The chain joins TRBV27 to TRBJ1-5, with D perhaps matching TRBD1 (5 bases). Trimming removed 8 bases from V and 0 bases from J, with 11 bases in between. This CDR3 is built from 14 residues. The germline V gene has CDR1 MNHEY and CDR2 SMNVEV (reference sequence). The CDR3 sequence is CASGDVFSNQPQHF. The DNA for the CDR3 is TGTGCCAGCGGGGACGTCTTTAGCAATCAGCCCCAGCATTTT.